This T cell receptor beta chain originates from a study of long-term antiretroviral therapy in people with HIV. General study points: Clones with expansion before ART led the repertoire at all time points. An increase in diversity followed ART, yet levels stayed below transplant donor controls.

With regard to this clone: Its antigen is not identified.

The germline V gene has CDR1 SGHDT and CDR2 YYEEEE. Trimming shortened V by 0 bases and J by 8 bases, and 9 bases separated the two germline ends. The length of the CDR3 is 13 residues. Runs used v3.0 of the immunoSEQ assay and were done at survey level. Clones were sequenced by immunoSEQ multiplex PCR, and TCRdb holds only the in-frame ones, with some missing. The sample includes more than 25,000 clones, about 97% of them seen just once. Donors needed at least one pre-ART PBMC sample plus at least two post-ART samples. Source: unsorted PBMCs, taken 7.6 years after starting antiretroviral therapy. The receptor's source is a man between 25 and 39 years old with HIV. The rearrangement joins TRBV5-6 to TRBJ2-1; D remains unclear. This CDR3 reads CASSLDFGDEQFF. Written as DNA, the CDR3 is TGTGCCAGCAGCTTGGATTTCGGTGATGAGCAGTTCTTC.